A single T cell receptor (beta chain) is shown here with its context. Its antigen is undetermined. MiXCR was run by TCRdb on the RT-PCR reads, yielding one entry per CDR3 protein. This sample yields hundreds of thousands of distinct CDR3 sequences, of which less than 20% are seen a single time; 11% belongs to the top ten. Germline V CDR1 and CDR2: MNHEY, SVGEGT. This CDR3 has 18 amino acids. The junction had 13 bases not matched to a gene; V was cut back by 5 bases and J by 5 bases. This sample is part of a study of response to subunit inactivated influenza vaccine. Findings and limits, study-wide: With each seasonal influenza vaccination, the authors suggested, few new T cells are recruited.

This sequence was found in a man aged 50-60 years who received an inactivated influenza vaccine. This specimen consisted of PBMCs from blood, obtained about 5 days after vaccination. The chain has TRBV6-2 or TRBV6-3 and TRBJ2-5; 14 bases align to TRBD2. The CDR3: CASSRGLAGGLGQETQYF. CDR3 DNA: TGTGCCAGCAGTCGAGGACTAGCGGGGGGCCTCGGTCAGGAGACCCAGTACTTC.